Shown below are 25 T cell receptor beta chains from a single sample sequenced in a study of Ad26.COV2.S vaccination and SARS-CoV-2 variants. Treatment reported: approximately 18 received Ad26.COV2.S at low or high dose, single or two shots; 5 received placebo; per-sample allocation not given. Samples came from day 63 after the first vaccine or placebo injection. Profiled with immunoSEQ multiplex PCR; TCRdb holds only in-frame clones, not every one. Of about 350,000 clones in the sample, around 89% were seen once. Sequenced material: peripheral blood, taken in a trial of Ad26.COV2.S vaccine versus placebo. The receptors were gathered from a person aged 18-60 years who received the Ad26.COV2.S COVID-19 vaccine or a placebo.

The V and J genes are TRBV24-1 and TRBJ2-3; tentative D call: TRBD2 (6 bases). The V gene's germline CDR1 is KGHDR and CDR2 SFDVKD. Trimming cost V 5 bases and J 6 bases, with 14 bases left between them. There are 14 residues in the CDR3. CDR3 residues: CATSGVWAGDTQYF. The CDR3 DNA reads TGTGCCACCAGTGGTGTGTGGGCGGGGGATACGCAGTATTTT.

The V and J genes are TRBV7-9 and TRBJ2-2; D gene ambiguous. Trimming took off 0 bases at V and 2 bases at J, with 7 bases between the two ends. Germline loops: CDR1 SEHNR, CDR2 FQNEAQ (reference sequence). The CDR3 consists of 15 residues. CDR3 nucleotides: TGTGCCAGCAGCTTAGCAGCGAGTAACACCGGGGAGCTGTTTTTT. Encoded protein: CASSLAASNTGELFF. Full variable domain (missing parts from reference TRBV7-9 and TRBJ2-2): DTGVSQNPRHKITKRGQNVTFRCDPISEHNRLYWYRQTLGQGPEFLTYFQNEAQLEKSRLLSDRFSAERPKGSFSTLEIQRTEQGDSAMYLCASSLAASNTGELFFGEGSRLTVL.

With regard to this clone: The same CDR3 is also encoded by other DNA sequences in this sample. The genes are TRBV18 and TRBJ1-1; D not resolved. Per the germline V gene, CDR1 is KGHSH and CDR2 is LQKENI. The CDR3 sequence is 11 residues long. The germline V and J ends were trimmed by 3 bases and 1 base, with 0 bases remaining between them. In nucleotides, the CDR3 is TGTGCCAGCTCACCGAACACTGAAGCTTTCTTT. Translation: CASSPNTEAFF.

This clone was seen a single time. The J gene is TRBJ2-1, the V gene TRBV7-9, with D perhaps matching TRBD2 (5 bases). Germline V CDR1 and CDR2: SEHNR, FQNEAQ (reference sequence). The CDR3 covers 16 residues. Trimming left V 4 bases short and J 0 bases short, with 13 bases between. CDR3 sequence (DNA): TGTGCCAGCAGCTCCCCTGACGGGATCTCCTACAATGAGCAGTTCTTC. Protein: CASSSPDGISYNEQFF.

The CDR3 coding sequence is TGTGCCAGCAGGACGGGACGGAACTTTTACGAGCAGTACTTC. This codes for CASRTGRNFYEQYF. The chain joins TRBV28 to TRBJ2-7; TRBD1 or TRBD2 may be the D gene (5 bases each). Per the germline V gene, CDR1 is MDHEN and CDR2 is SYDVKM. The CDR3 length is 14 residues. Trimming pared 6 bases from V and 4 bases from J, leaving 16 bases between. Based on the CDR3 plus reference TRBV28 and TRBJ2-7, the full variable domain is DVKVTQSSRYLVKRTGEKVFLECVQDMDHENMFWYRQDPGLGLRLIYFSYDVKMKEKGDIPEGYSVSREKKERFSLILESASTNQTSMYLCASRTGRNFYEQYFGPGTRLTVT.

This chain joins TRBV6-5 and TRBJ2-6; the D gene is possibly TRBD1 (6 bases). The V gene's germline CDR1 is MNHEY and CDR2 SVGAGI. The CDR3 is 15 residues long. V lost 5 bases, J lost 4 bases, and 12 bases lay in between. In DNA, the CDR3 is TGTGCCAGCAGTACACAGGGAACCGGGGCCAACGTCCTGACTTTC. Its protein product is CASSTQGTGANVLTF.

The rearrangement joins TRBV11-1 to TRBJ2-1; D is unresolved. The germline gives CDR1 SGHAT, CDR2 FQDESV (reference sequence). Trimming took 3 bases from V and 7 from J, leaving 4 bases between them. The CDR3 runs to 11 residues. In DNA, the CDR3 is TGTGCCAGCAGCTTGTCAAATGAGCAGTTCTTC. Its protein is CASSLSNEQFF.

The CDR3 region has the DNA TGTGCCACCAGCAGAGAGGGACAGGGTAATGAAAAACTGTTTTTT. Translating gives CATSREGQGNEKLFF. This chain joins TRBV15 and TRBJ1-4, with 9 bases aligning to TRBD1. CDR1 is LNHNV and CDR2 is YYDKDF in the germline V gene (reference sequence). The V and J ends lost 0 bases and 4 bases, in that order; junction bases with no gene match: 0. This CDR3 has 15 amino acids. Combining the CDR3 with reference TRBV15 and TRBJ1-4 gives the whole variable domain DAMVIQNPRYQVTQFGKPVTLSCSQTLNHNVMYWYQQKSSQAPKLLFHYYDKDFNNEADTPDNFQSRRPNTSFCFLDIRSPGLGDTAMYLCATSREGQGNEKLFFGSGTQLSVL.

CDR3 protein: CASSQVRDPAKNIQYF. CDR3 sequence (DNA): TGTGCCAGCAGCCAAGTGCGGGACCCTGCCAAAAACATTCAGTACTTC. The chain combines TRBV3-1 (or the pseudogene TRBV3-2) with TRBJ2-4; D is perhaps TRBD2 (6 bases). The V end lost 1 base, the J end lost 1 base, and 11 bases lay between the germline ends. The V gene's germline CDR1 is LGHDT and CDR2 YNNKEL (reference sequence). The CDR3 runs to 16 residues.

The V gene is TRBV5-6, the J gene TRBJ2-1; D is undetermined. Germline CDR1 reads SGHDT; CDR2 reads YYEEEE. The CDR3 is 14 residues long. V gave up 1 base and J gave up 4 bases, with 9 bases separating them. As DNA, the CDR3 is TGTGCCAGCAGCTTGCGTCACATATACAATGAGCAGTTCTTC. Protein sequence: CASSLRHIYNEQFF.

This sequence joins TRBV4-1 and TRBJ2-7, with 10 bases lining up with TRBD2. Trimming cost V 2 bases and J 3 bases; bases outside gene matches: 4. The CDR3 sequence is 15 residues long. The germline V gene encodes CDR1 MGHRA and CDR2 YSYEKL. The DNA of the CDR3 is TGCGCCAGCAGCCAATGGACTAGCGGAAACTACGAGCAGTACTTC. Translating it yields CASSQWTSGNYEQYF.

CDR3 amino acids: CASSRDWYNEQFF. CDR3 DNA: TGTGCCAGTAGCCGGGACTGGTACAATGAGCAGTTCTTC. The chain employs TRBV19 and TRBJ2-1, with D maybe TRBD2 (6 bases). Trimming took 6 bases from V and 4 from J, leaving 10 bases between them. Looked up from germline, CDR1 is LNHDA and CDR2 is SQIVND (reference sequence). This CDR3 spans 13 amino acids.

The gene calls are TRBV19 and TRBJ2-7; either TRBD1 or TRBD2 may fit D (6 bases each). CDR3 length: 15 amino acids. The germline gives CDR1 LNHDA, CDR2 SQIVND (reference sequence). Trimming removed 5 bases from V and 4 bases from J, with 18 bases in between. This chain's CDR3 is CASSYVSGGGYEQYF. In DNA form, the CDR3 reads TGTGCCAGTAGTTACGTGTCCGGGGGCGGTTACGAGCAGTACTTC.

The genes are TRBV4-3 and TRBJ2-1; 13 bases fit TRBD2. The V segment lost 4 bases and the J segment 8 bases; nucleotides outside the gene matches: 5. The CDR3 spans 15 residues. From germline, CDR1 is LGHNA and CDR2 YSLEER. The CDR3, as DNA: TGCGCCAGCAGCCTTTGGACTAGCGGGGGTTATGAGCAGTTCTTC. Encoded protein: CASSLWTSGGYEQFF.

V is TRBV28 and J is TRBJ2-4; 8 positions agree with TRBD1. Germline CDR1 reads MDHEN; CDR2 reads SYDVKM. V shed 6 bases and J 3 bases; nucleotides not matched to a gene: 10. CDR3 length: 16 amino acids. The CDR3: CASRTAGGAGKNIQYF. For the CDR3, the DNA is TGTGCCAGCAGGACTGCAGGGGGCGCGGGCAAAAACATTCAGTACTTC.

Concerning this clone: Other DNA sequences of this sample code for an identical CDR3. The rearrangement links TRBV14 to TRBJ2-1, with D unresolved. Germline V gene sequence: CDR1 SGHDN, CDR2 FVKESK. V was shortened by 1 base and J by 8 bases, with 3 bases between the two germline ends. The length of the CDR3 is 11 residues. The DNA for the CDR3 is TGTGCCAGCAGCCAAGGGTATGAGCAGTTCTTC. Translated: CASSQGYEQFF.

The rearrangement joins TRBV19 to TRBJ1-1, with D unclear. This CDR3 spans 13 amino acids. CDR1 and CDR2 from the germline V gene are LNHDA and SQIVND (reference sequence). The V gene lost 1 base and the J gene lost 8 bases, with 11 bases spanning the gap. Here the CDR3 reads CASSIVEGSEAFF. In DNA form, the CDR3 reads TGTGCCAGTAGTATAGTTGAAGGGTCCGAAGCTTTCTTT.

The CDR3 DNA reads TGTGCCAGCAGCTTATTACCGGGACAGGTCGAGAATGAGCAGTTCTTC. It specifies CASSLLPGQVENEQFF. The gene calls are TRBV7-2 and TRBJ2-1, with 8 bases that match TRBD1. After removal of 2 bases from V and 7 bases from J, the junction contained 10 bases not matched to a gene. This CDR3 region has 16 residues. CDR1 is SGHTA and CDR2 is FQGNSA in the germline V gene.

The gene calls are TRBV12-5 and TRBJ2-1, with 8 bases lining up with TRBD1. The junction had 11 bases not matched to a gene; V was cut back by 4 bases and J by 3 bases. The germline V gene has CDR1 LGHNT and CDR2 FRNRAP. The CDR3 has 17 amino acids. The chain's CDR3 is CASGSDRVGFHYNEQFF. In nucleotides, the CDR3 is TGTGCTAGTGGTTCGGACAGGGTGGGTTTCCACTACAATGAGCAGTTCTTC.

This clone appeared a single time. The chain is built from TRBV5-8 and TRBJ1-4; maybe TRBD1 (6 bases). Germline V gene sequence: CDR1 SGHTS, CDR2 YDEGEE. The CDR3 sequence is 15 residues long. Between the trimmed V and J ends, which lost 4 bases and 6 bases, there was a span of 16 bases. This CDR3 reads CASSPQGRGHEKLFF. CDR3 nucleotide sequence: TGTGCCAGCAGCCCCCAGGGGCGGGGGCATGAAAAACTGTTTTTT.

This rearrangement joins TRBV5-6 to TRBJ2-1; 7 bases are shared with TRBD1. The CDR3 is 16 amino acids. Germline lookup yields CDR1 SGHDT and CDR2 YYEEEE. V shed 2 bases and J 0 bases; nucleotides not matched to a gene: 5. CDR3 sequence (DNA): TGTGCCAGCAGCTTTGGCGCAGGGGGCTCCTACAATGAGCAGTTCTTC. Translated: CASSFGAGGSYNEQFF. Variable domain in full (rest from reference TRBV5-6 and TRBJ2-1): DAGVTQSPTHLIKTRGQQVTLRCSPKSGHDTVSWYQQALGQGPQFIFQYYEEEERQRGNFPDRFSGHQFPNYSSELNVNALLLGDSALYLCASSFGAGGSYNEQFFGPGTRLTVL.

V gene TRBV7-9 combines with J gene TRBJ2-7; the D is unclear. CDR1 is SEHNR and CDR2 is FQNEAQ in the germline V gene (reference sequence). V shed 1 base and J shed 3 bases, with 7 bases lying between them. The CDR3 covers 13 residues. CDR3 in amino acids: CASSLGSVYEQYF. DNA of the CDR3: TGTGCCAGCAGCTTAGGGTCCGTCTACGAGCAGTACTTC. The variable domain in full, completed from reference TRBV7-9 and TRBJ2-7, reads DTGVSQNPRHKITKRGQNVTFRCDPISEHNRLYWYRQTLGQGPEFLTYFQNEAQLEKSRLLSDRFSAERPKGSFSTLEIQRTEQGDSAMYLCASSLGSVYEQYFGPGTRLTVT.

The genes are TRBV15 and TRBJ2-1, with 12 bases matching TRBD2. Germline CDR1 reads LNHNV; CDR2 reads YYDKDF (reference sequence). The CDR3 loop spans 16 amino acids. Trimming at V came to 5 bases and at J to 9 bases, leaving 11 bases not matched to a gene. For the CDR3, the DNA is TGTGCCACCAGCTCGATAACGACTAGCGGGAGCAGTGAGCAGTTCTTC. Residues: CATSSITTSGSSEQFF.

The CDR3 loop reads CASRNGQVNTEAFF. CDR3 sequence (DNA): TGTGCCAGCAGGAACGGACAGGTGAACACTGAAGCTTTCTTT. The chain links TRBV7-2 to TRBJ1-1; 7 nucleotides agree with TRBD1. The CDR3 runs 14 residues. Unmatched junction bases numbered 4, after V lost 6 bases and J lost 0 bases. CDR1 and CDR2 from the germline V gene are SGHTA and FQGNSA.

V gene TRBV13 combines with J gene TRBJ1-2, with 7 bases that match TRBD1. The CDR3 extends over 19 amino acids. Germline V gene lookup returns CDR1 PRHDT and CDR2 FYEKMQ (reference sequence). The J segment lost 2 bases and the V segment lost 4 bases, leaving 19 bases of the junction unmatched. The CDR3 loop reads CASSSRLAYRGDPNYGYTF. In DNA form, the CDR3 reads TGTGCCAGCAGCTCCCGACTAGCCTACAGGGGCGATCCGAACTATGGCTACACCTTC. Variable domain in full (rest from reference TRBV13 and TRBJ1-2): AAGVIQSPRHLIKEKRETATLKCYPIPRHDTVYWYQQGPGQDPQFLISFYEKMQSDKGSIPDRFSAQQFSDYHSELNMSSLELGDSALYFCASSSRLAYRGDPNYGYTFGSGTRLTVV.